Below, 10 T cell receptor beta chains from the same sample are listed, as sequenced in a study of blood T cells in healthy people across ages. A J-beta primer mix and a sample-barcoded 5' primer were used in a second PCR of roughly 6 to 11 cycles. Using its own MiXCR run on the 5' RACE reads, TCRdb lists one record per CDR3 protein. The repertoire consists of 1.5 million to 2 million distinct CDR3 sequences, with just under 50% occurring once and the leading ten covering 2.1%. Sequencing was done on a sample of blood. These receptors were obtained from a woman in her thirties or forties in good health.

The CDR3: CSVKTGGDYGYTF. Here the CDR3 DNA reads TGCAGCGTTAAAACAGGGGGCGACTATGGCTACACCTTC. V gene TRBV29-1 combines with J gene TRBJ1-2; 9 bases align to TRBD1. J gave up 3 bases and V 5 bases, and 4 bases lay outside the gene matches. There are 13 residues in the CDR3. The V gene's germline CDR1 is SQVTM and CDR2 ANQGSEA.

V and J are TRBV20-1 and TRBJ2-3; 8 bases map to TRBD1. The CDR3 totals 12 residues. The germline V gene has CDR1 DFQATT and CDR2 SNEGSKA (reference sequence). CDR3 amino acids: CKPGQETDTQYF. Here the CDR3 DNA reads TGCAAACCGGGACAGGAGACAGATACGCAGTATTTT.

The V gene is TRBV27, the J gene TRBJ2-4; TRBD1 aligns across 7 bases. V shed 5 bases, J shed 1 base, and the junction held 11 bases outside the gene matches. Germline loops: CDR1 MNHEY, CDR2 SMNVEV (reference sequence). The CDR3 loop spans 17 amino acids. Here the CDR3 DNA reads TGTGCCAGCAGTCGAACCTCAGACAGGGAGGCCAAAAACATTCAGTACTTC. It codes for CASSRTSDREAKNIQYF.

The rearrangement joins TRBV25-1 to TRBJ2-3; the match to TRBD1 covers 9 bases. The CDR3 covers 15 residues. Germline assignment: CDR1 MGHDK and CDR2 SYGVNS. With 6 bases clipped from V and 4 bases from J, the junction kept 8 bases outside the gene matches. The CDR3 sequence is CASSINRGQADTQYF. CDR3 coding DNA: TGTGCCAGCAGCATTAACAGGGGGCAGGCAGATACGCAGTATTTT.

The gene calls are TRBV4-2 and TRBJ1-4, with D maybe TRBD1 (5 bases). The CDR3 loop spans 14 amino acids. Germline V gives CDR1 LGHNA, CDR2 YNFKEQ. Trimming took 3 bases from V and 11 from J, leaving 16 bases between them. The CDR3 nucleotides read TGTGCCAGCAGCCAGGACCCTCGAGGGGACAAACTGTTTTTT. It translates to CASSQDPRGDKLFF.

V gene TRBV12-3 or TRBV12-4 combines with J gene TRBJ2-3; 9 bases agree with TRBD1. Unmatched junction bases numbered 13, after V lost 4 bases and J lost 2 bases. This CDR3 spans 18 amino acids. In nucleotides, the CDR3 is TGTGCCAGCAGTTCGAGAGGACAGGGGATATCAGTCACAGATACGCAGTATTTT. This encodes CASSSRGQGISVTDTQYF.

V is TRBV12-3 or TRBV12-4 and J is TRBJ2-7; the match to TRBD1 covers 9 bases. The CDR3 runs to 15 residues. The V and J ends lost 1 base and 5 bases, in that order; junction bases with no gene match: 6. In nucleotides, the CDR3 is TGTGCCAGCAGTTTAGAAGCGACAGGGGGTCACGAGCAGTACTTC. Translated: CASSLEATGGHEQYF.

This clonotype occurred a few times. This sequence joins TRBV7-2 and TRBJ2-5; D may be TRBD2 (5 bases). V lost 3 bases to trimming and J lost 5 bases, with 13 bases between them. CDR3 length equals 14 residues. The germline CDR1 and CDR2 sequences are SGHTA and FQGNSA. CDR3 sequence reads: CASSFVRDVETQYF. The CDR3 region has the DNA TGTGCCAGCAGCTTTGTCCGGGATGTTGAGACCCAGTACTTC.

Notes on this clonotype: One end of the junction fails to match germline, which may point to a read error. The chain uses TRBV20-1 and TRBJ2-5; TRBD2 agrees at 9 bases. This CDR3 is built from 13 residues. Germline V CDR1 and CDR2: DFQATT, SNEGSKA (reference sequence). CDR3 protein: CGARAGGLETQYF. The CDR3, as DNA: TGCGGTGCTAGAGCGGGGGGCTTAGAGACCCAGTACTTC.

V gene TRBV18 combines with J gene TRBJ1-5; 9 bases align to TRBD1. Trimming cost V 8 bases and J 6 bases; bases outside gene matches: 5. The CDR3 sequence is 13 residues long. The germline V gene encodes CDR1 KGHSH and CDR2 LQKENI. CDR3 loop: CASAATGGQPQHF. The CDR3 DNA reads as TGTGCCAGCGCAGCGACAGGGGGTCAGCCCCAGCATTTT.